The 32 T cell receptor beta chains reported below all come from one sample, sequenced in a study of blood T cell repertoires in COVID-19. This table comes from immunoSEQ multiplex PCR, and its TCRdb copy is limited to in-frame clones, with some not included. The sample carries over 200,000 clones, roughly 88% recorded once. The material sequenced was PBMCs or T cells enriched from blood (not recorded which). The origin of the receptors is a woman aged 40 to 50 with acute COVID-19.

This chain uses TRBV6-5 with TRBJ1-6; weak D call: TRBD1 (6 bases). Germline CDR1 and CDR2: MNHEY and SVGAGI. V was clipped by 11 bases and J by 2 bases, with 13 bases between them. CDR3 length: 14 amino acids. CDR3 sequence reads: CAGSNRAYNSPLHF. The DNA for the CDR3 is TGTGCCGGCTCGAACAGGGCCTATAATTCACCCCTCCACTTT.

The V call is TRBV19, the J call TRBJ1-5; a weak D match, TRBD1 (6 bases). V lost 3 bases, J lost 3 bases, and 15 bases lay in between. There are 16 residues in the CDR3. The germline V gene has CDR1 LNHDA and CDR2 SQIVND (reference sequence). CDR3 loop: CASSISRGGANQPQHF. CDR3 in DNA: TGTGCCAGTAGTATTTCGAGGGGGGGGGCCAATCAGCCCCAGCATTTT.

This rearrangement joins TRBV19 to TRBJ1-4, with 9 nucleotides matching TRBD1. Germline V gene lookup returns CDR1 LNHDA and CDR2 SQIVND (reference sequence). V gave up 10 bases and J gave up 6 bases; unmatched junction bases: 6. The CDR3 sequence is 13 residues long. CDR3: CATGGTGYEKLFF. DNA for the CDR3: TGTGCCACTGGGGGGACAGGGTATGAAAAACTGTTTTTT. Based on the CDR3 plus reference TRBV19 and TRBJ1-4, the full variable domain is DGGITQSPKYLFRKEGQNVTLSCEQNLNHDAMYWYRQDPGQGLRLIYYSQIVNDFQKGDIAEGYSVSREKKESFPLTVTSAQKNPTAFYLCATGGTGYEKLFFGSGTQLSVL.

The chain links TRBV5-6 to TRBJ1-4, with D perhaps TRBD1 (5 bases). Trimming shortened V by 1 base and J by 7 bases, and 8 bases separated the two germline ends. This CDR3 spans 13 amino acids. Germline V gene data show CDR1 as SGHDT and CDR2 as YYEEEE. The CDR3 DNA sequence: TGTGCCAGCAGCTTGAGTGGGGCTGAAAAACTGTTTTTT. This gives the protein CASSLSGAEKLFF.

This chain joins TRBV5-1 and TRBJ2-1; TRBD2 is a possible D gene (6 bases). Trimming pared 4 bases from V and 9 bases from J, leaving 14 bases between. The CDR3 runs to 13 residues. Looked up from germline, CDR1 is SGHRS and CDR2 is YFSETQ. The CDR3, as DNA: TGCGCCAGCAGCACACATAGCGGTGGTGAGCAGTTCTTC. Translation: CASSTHSGGEQFF.

The chain couples TRBV5-1 to TRBJ1-6; 7 bases line up with TRBD1. CDR1 SGHRS and CDR2 YFSETQ come from the germline V gene. The CDR3 extends over 14 amino acids. The J segment lost 9 bases and the V segment lost 0 bases, leaving 3 bases of the junction unmatched. CDR3 protein: CASSLGRQGSPLHF. The CDR3 DNA follows: TGCGCCAGCAGCTTGGGGCGACAGGGTTCACCCCTCCACTTT.

This chain links TRBV19 with TRBJ2-3, with 10 bases lining up with TRBD2. The CDR3 length is 15 residues. From germline, CDR1 is LNHDA and CDR2 SQIVND (reference sequence). V was clipped by 3 bases and J by 6 bases; unmatched bases: 6. CDR3 residues: CASSIISGGSDTQYF. As DNA, the CDR3 is TGTGCCAGTAGTATTATTAGCGGGGGGTCGGATACGCAGTATTTT.

J is TRBJ2-7 and V is TRBV11-3; D may be TRBD2 (7 bases). Germline CDR1 reads SGHNT; CDR2 reads YENEEA. The V and J ends lost 4 bases and 5 bases respectively, with 15 bases between them. The CDR3 has 14 amino acids. The chain's CDR3 is CASSSNWGGHEQYV. In DNA, the CDR3 is TGTGCCAGCAGCTCCAACTGGGGGGGCCACGAGCAGTACGTC.

The V gene is TRBV6-2 or TRBV6-3, the J gene TRBJ2-1; 8 bases are a match to TRBD2. CDR1 is MNHEY, CDR2 SVGEGT, per germline. The junction had 11 bases not matched to a gene; V was cut back by 5 bases and J by 5 bases. The CDR3 runs to 16 residues. CDR3 amino acids: CASSPSGRSRNNEQFF. For the CDR3, the DNA is TGTGCCAGCAGTCCGAGCGGGAGAAGCAGGAACAATGAGCAGTTCTTC.

The J gene is TRBJ2-5, the V gene TRBV2; D might be TRBD2 (6 bases). Per the germline V gene, CDR1 is SNHLY and CDR2 is FYNNEI. The CDR3 spans 14 residues. The V and J ends lost 5 bases and 3 bases respectively, with 13 bases between them. The CDR3 region is CASSPFSGKETQYF. In DNA, the CDR3 is TGTGCCAGCAGTCCCTTTAGCGGTAAAGAGACCCAGTACTTC.

The V gene is TRBV11-3, the J gene TRBJ2-3; the match to TRBD2 covers 8 bases. V shed 1 base, J shed 1 base, and the junction held 7 bases outside the gene matches. The CDR3 contains 17 residues. Per the germline V gene, CDR1 is SGHNT and CDR2 is YENEEA. This chain's CDR3 is CASSLGRGGVGTDTQYF. CDR3 bases: TGTGCCAGCAGCTTAGGACGGGGGGGAGTGGGCACAGATACGCAGTATTTT.

This chain links TRBV29-1 with TRBJ1-5; TRBD1 matches 8 bases. The CDR3 has 13 amino acids. V lost 4 bases and J lost 2; bases outside the gene matches: 1. Germline V gene data show CDR1 as SQVTM and CDR2 as ANQGSEA. The CDR3 is CSVAQGGNQPQHF. The CDR3 bases are TGCAGCGTTGCACAGGGGGGCAATCAGCCCCAGCATTTT.

The V gene is TRBV18, the J gene TRBJ1-5; maybe TRBD1 (5 bases). V lost 1 base to trimming and J lost 8 bases, with 9 bases between them. Germline V gene lookup returns CDR1 KGHSH and CDR2 LQKENI. The CDR3 totals 13 residues. The CDR3 region is CASSPRAGEPQHF. CDR3 coding DNA: TGTGCCAGCTCACCACGGGCGGGGGAGCCCCAGCATTTT.

The chain has TRBV4-2 and TRBJ1-6, with D maybe TRBD1 (5 bases). In germline, CDR1 is LGHNA, CDR2 YNFKEQ. The CDR3 has 14 amino acids. V was clipped by 3 bases and J by 7 bases, with 10 bases between them. CDR3 in DNA: TGTGCCAGCAGCCAGGGGGAGGGGAATTCACCCCTCCACTTT. It translates to CASSQGEGNSPLHF.

There are a few counts of this clone. The genes are TRBV2 and TRBJ2-2; 7 bases fit TRBD2. Germline V gene sequence: CDR1 SNHLY, CDR2 FYNNEI. This CDR3 contains 15 residues. V shed 6 bases, J shed 1 base, and the junction held 5 bases outside the gene matches. CDR3 loop: CASRPVAGNTGELFF. The DNA of the CDR3 is TGTGCCAGCAGACCGGTAGCGGGGAACACCGGGGAGCTGTTTTTT.

The chain recombines TRBV11-3 with TRBJ2-2, with TRBD1 matching over 7 bases. Germline CDR1 SGHNT, CDR2 YENEEA. The CDR3 sequence is 16 residues long. The J segment lost 6 bases and the V segment lost 2 bases, leaving 9 bases of the junction unmatched. The CDR3 DNA sequence: TGTGCCAGCAGCTTAAGTGGAAAGGGGGCGTCCGGGGAGCTGTTTTTT. It encodes CASSLSGKGASGELFF.

V is TRBV5-1 and J is TRBJ2-3; the D gene is possibly TRBD1 (6 bases). Germline V gives CDR1 SGHRS, CDR2 YFSETQ. The CDR3 loop spans 14 amino acids. V dropped 0 bases and J dropped 5 bases, with 10 bases sitting between them. The CDR3 nucleotides are TGCGCCAGCAGCTTGGTTGGGGGCGTAGATACGCAGTATTTT. It is translated as CASSLVGGVDTQYF.

J is TRBJ1-3 and V is TRBV7-2, with TRBD1 identical over 10 bases. V lost 5 bases and J lost 5; bases outside the gene matches: 3. This CDR3 spans 14 amino acids. Per the germline V gene, CDR1 is SGHTA and CDR2 is FQGNSA. The CDR3 is CASSVGQGRNTIYF. The CDR3 nucleotides read TGTGCCAGCAGCGTGGGACAGGGGAGAAACACCATATATTTT. Variable domain in full (rest from reference TRBV7-2 and TRBJ1-3): GAGVSQSPSNKVTEKGKDVELRCDPISGHTALYWYRQSLGQGLEFLIYFQGNSAPDKSGLPSDRFSAERTGGSVSTLTIQRTQQEDSAVYLCASSVGQGRNTIYFGEGSWLTVV.

This sequence joins TRBV12-1 and TRBJ1-5; the D call in the table, TRBD1, was not verified against the DNA. TRBV12-1 is designated a pseudogene. The CDR3 totals 19 residues. CDR3 bases: TGTGCCAGCAGCTGCCAGGGGGCAGATTTTTTGGGGGGCAATCAGCCCCAGCATTTT. Its protein product is CASSCQGADFLGGNQPQHF.

The rearrangement uses TRBV10-2 and TRBJ2-1, with TRBD1 identical over 7 bases. V shed 6 bases and J 0 bases; nucleotides not matched to a gene: 11. Per the germline V gene, CDR1 is WSHSY and CDR2 is SAAADI. The CDR3 is 17 amino acids. CDR3 amino acids: CASRGQAQSNSYNEQFF. The CDR3 DNA follows: TGCGCCAGCAGAGGACAGGCTCAGTCAAACTCCTACAATGAGCAGTTCTTC.

The chain combines TRBV6-5 with TRBJ1-3; 7 positions match TRBD1. From germline, CDR1 is MNHEY and CDR2 SVGAGI. J lost 4 bases, V lost 5 bases, and 5 bases had no gene match. The length of the CDR3 is 14 residues. The CDR3 loop reads CASSNLRGGNTIYF. The CDR3 coding sequence is TGTGCCAGCAGTAACCTCAGGGGGGGAAACACCATATATTTT.

The CDR3 sequence: CASRGDSGPETQYF. Here the CDR3 DNA reads TGTGCCAGCAGGGGTGACAGCGGGCCAGAGACCCAGTACTTC. The chain combines TRBV2 with TRBJ2-5, with TRBD2 as a possible D gene (6 bases). CDR3 length: 14 residues. The ends were cut back, 6 bases at V and 4 bases at J, with 15 bases in the middle. The germline CDR1 and CDR2 sequences are SNHLY and FYNNEI.

V gene TRBV2 combines with J gene TRBJ2-7; 9 bases align to TRBD1. CDR3 length equals 15 residues. Germline assignment: CDR1 SNHLY and CDR2 FYNNEI. V gave up 3 bases and J gave up 2 bases; unmatched junction bases: 5. The CDR3 DNA is TGTGCCAGCAGTGAGCAGGGACAGGGTACCTACGAGCAGTACTTC. Encoded protein: CASSEQGQGTYEQYF.

V and J are TRBV19 and TRBJ2-5; 10 nucleotides agree with TRBD1. Germline V gene sequence: CDR1 LNHDA, CDR2 SQIVND (reference sequence). The CDR3 spans 16 residues. V was clipped by 4 bases and J by 9 bases; unmatched bases: 14. The CDR3 coding sequence is TGTGCCAGTAGTAAGCCGACAGGGGGCGGCCGGGGGGCCCAGTACTTC. It translates to CASSKPTGGGRGAQYF. The whole variable domain, remainder taken from reference TRBV19 and TRBJ2-5, is DGGITQSPKYLFRKEGQNVTLSCEQNLNHDAMYWYRQDPGQGLRLIYYSQIVNDFQKGDIAEGYSVSREKKESFPLTVTSAQKNPTAFYLCASSKPTGGGRGAQYFGPGTRLLVL.

The V and J genes are TRBV7-9 and TRBJ1-1, with TRBD1 identical over 8 bases. V lost 5 bases and J lost 7; bases outside the gene matches: 9. Germline V gene sequence: CDR1 SEHNR, CDR2 FQNEAQ (reference sequence). The CDR3 is 14 residues long. This CDR3 is CASSPDRASGEAFF. The CDR3, as DNA: TGTGCCAGCAGCCCGGACAGGGCGTCCGGTGAAGCTTTCTTT.

The V call is TRBV5-6, the J call TRBJ2-7; 9 positions agree with TRBD1. V was pared by 4 bases and J by 0 bases, with 17 bases of the junction left unmatched. The CDR3 covers 19 residues. Germline-derived CDR1 and CDR2 are SGHDT and YYEEEE. For the CDR3, the DNA is TGTGCCAGCAGCCGACAGGGGGGCGAGGTAGCATTAAGCTCCTACGAGCAGTACGTC. Protein: CASSRQGGEVALSSYEQYV.

The chain recombines TRBV24-1 with TRBJ1-2; 8 bases line up with TRBD1. Trimming removed 3 bases from V and 4 bases from J; junction bases left unmatched: 9. CDR3 length: 16 residues. The germline V gene has CDR1 KGHDR and CDR2 SFDVKD. Here the CDR3 DNA reads TGTGCCACCAGTGATCCCGCACAGGGGGAGTCCTATGGCTACACCTTC. Amino acids: CATSDPAQGESYGYTF.

The chain has TRBV9 and TRBJ2-3; perhaps TRBD2 as D (6 bases). Germline CDR1 is SGDLS and CDR2 is YYNGEE. The ends were cut back, 2 bases at V and 5 bases at J, with 15 bases in the middle. The CDR3 consists of 15 residues. This chain's CDR3 is CASSVGGAPLDTQYF. Here the CDR3 DNA reads TGTGCCAGCAGCGTGGGCGGGGCTCCCCTAGATACGCAGTATTTT.

The V call is TRBV10-1, the J call TRBJ2-1; a possible D gene is TRBD2 (6 bases). CDR3 size: 11 residues. The V gene lost 3 bases and the J gene lost 10 bases, with 7 bases spanning the gap. Germline V gene data show CDR1 as WNHNN and CDR2 as SYGVQD (reference sequence). CDR3 loop: CASSDRGEQFF. In nucleotides, the CDR3 is TGCGCCAGCAGTGATCGGGGGGAGCAGTTCTTC.

The gene calls are TRBV10-2 and TRBJ1-2; weak D call: TRBD1 (6 bases). The germline V gene has CDR1 WSHSY and CDR2 SAAADI. V was pared by 5 bases and J by 9 bases, with 13 bases between. The CDR3 covers 12 residues. CDR3 nucleotide sequence: TGCGCCAGCAGTCAACAGGGTGGTAGCTACACCTTC. It is translated as CASSQQGGSYTF.

This chain uses TRBV6-5 with TRBJ1-4; 9 nucleotides match TRBD1. Germline CDR1 and CDR2: MNHEY and SVGAGI. J gave up 3 bases and V 7 bases, and 3 bases lay outside the gene matches. The CDR3 covers 14 residues. DNA for the CDR3: TGTGCCAGCAACAGGGGGCTAGCTAATGAAAAACTGTTTTTT. Its translation: CASNRGLANEKLFF.

The chain employs TRBV15 and TRBJ2-5; unclear D gene. Germline V gene lookup returns CDR1 LNHNV and CDR2 YYDKDF (reference sequence). CDR3 length: 14 residues. V lost 0 bases, J lost 1 base, and 6 bases lay in between. This chain's CDR3 is CATSRDFSQETQYF. The CDR3 region has the DNA TGTGCCACCAGCAGAGATTTCAGCCAAGAGACCCAGTACTTC.